The 20 T cell receptor beta chains given below trace back to one sample, sequenced in a study of neoadjuvant anti-PD-1 for oral cavity cancer. Sequencing used immunoSEQ multiplex PCR; TCRdb keeps in-frame clones, though not all of them. The sample consists of around 13,000 clones, about three fifths of them appearing once. Sequenced here: PBMCs, sampled before nivolumab (anti-PD-1) treatment. The source is a person aged 40 to 85 with oral cavity squamous cell carcinoma.

This chain joins TRBV5-1 and TRBJ2-1; TRBD2 matches 9 bases. Germline V lookup: CDR1 SGHRS, CDR2 YFSETQ. The junction had 7 bases not matched to a gene; V was cut back by 4 bases and J by 5 bases. The CDR3 runs 15 residues. This CDR3 is CASSLPSGKDNEQFF. As DNA, the CDR3 is TGCGCCAGCAGCCTCCCTAGCGGGAAAGACAATGAGCAGTTCTTC.

A single count supports this clone. V is TRBV7-6 and J is TRBJ2-7; the D gene could be TRBD1 or TRBD2 (5 bases each). The CDR3 extends over 13 amino acids. With 4 bases removed from V and 1 base from J, the gap between germline ends came to 8 bases. Germline CDR1 and CDR2: SGHVS and FNYEAQ. CDR3 protein: CASSYWGSYEQYF. The CDR3 DNA follows: TGTGCCAGCAGCTACTGGGGGTCCTACGAGCAGTACTTC. Supplemented by reference TRBV7-6 and TRBJ2-7, the full variable domain reads GAGVSQSPRYKVTKRGQDVALRCDPISGHVSLYWYRQALGQGPEFLTYFNYEAQQDKSGLPNDRFSAERPEGSISTLTIQRTEQRDSAMYRCASSYWGSYEQYFGPGTRLTVT.

The chain has TRBV4-1 and TRBJ2-7; 9 bases agree with TRBD1. V lost 3 bases and J lost 2; bases outside the gene matches: 5. The CDR3 length is 15 residues. In germline, CDR1 is MGHRA, CDR2 YSYEKL. As DNA, the CDR3 is TGCGCCAGCAGCCAGGGACAGGGAGGGACCTACGAGCAGTACTTC. It translates to CASSQGQGGTYEQYF.

There are a few counts of this clone. The DNA of the CDR3 is TGCAGCGTGGCGTCGGGGAACACTGAAGCTTTCTTT. This encodes CSVASGNTEAFF. The chain links TRBV29-1 to TRBJ1-1; D gene unclear. CDR1 and CDR2 (germline): SQVTM, ANQGSEA. Trimming removed 6 bases at V and 1 base at J, with 9 bases between. This CDR3 is built from 12 residues.

This clone appeared a single time. This rearrangement joins TRBV4-2 to TRBJ2-1; 8 bases map to TRBD2. V lost 0 bases and J lost 4; bases outside the gene matches: 8. Germline CDR1 and CDR2: LGHNA and YNFKEQ. There are 17 residues in the CDR3. The CDR3 loop is CASSQDWSGGAYNEQFF. In DNA form, the CDR3 reads TGTGCCAGCAGCCAAGATTGGAGCGGGGGTGCATACAATGAGCAGTTCTTC.

The rearrangement links TRBV29-1 to TRBJ2-5, with TRBD1 identical over 8 bases. The V gene's germline CDR1 is SQVTM and CDR2 ANQGSEA. This CDR3 is built from 14 residues. Unmatched junction bases numbered 8, after V lost 7 bases and J lost 1 base. The CDR3 DNA reads as TGCAGCGCCTTTGGACAGGGCCTCCAAGAGACCCAGTACTTC. Translating it yields CSAFGQGLQETQYF.

The J gene is TRBJ1-5, the V gene TRBV18; no firm D call. CDR1 and CDR2 (germline): KGHSH, LQKENI. The CDR3 sequence is 13 residues long. V lost 6 bases and J lost 0, with 6 bases in between. For the CDR3, the DNA is TGTGCCAGCTCCTTAGATAGCAATCAGCCCCAGCATTTT. Translating it yields CASSLDSNQPQHF.

V usage is TRBV9 and J usage is TRBJ2-7; D is uncertain. V lost 4 bases, J lost 0 bases, and 5 bases lay in between. This CDR3 spans 12 amino acids. Germline loops: CDR1 SGDLS, CDR2 YYNGEE. The CDR3 reads CASSPPSYEQYF. The CDR3 nucleotides read TGTGCCAGCAGCCCTCCCTCCTACGAGCAGTACTTC.

The gene calls are TRBV12-5 and TRBJ2-1; the D gene is possibly TRBD1 (6 bases). This CDR3 region has 15 residues. Trimming took off 2 bases at V and 5 bases at J, with 13 bases between the two ends. Looked up from germline, CDR1 is LGHNT and CDR2 is FRNRAP. The chain's CDR3 is CASGLQQGKDNEQFF. The CDR3 bases are TGTGCTAGTGGTTTGCAACAGGGAAAAGACAATGAGCAGTTCTTC. The whole variable domain, remainder taken from reference TRBV12-5 and TRBJ2-1, is DARVTQTPRHKVTEMGQEVTMRCQPILGHNTVFWYRQTMMQGLELLAYFRNRAPLDDSGMPKDRFSAEMPDATLATLKIQPSEPRDSAVYFCASGLQQGKDNEQFFGPGTRLTVL.

This clone has a handful of counts. The V and J genes are TRBV5-1 and TRBJ2-1; perhaps TRBD1 as D (5 bases). Germline CDR1 is SGHRS and CDR2 is YFSETQ. The CDR3 is 15 residues long. Trimming removed 5 bases at V and 9 bases at J, with 21 bases between. The CDR3 sequence: CASRQGPSSRGEQFF. The CDR3 DNA reads as TGCGCCAGCAGACAAGGGCCTTCCTCAAGGGGTGAGCAGTTCTTC.

This chain links TRBV5-6 with TRBJ2-3; D is undetermined. Germline V lookup: CDR1 SGHDT, CDR2 YYEEEE. Trimming removed 2 bases from V and 8 bases from J, with 18 bases in between. The CDR3 extends over 15 amino acids. The chain's CDR3 is CASSFVVAPGLTQYF. CDR3 sequence (DNA): TGTGCCAGCAGCTTTGTAGTAGCCCCAGGCCTTACGCAGTATTTT.

The chain employs TRBV28 and TRBJ1-2; 7 nucleotides match TRBD1. Looked up from germline, CDR1 is MDHEN and CDR2 is SYDVKM. The CDR3 is 14 residues long. J gave up 2 bases and V 3 bases, and 3 bases lay outside the gene matches. CDR3 DNA: TGTGCCAGCAGTTTCGGGACAGCAAACTATGGCTACACCTTC. It yields the protein CASSFGTANYGYTF.

The rearrangement links TRBV28 to TRBJ1-2, with D maybe TRBD1 (5 bases). The CDR3 sequence is 13 residues long. Germline V gives CDR1 MDHEN, CDR2 SYDVKM. Between the trimmed V and J ends, which lost 3 bases and 4 bases, there was a span of 9 bases. The CDR3: CASSLDNVYGYTF. The CDR3 DNA follows: TGTGCCAGCAGTTTGGACAATGTCTATGGCTACACCTTC.

The CDR3 bases are TGCGCCAGCAGCCAAAACCCGCCAATGACAGGGTCTTGGGACACCATATATTTT. Translation gives CASSQNPPMTGSWDTIYF. V is TRBV4-1 and J is TRBJ1-3; 7 nucleotides match TRBD1. The CDR3 spans 18 residues. J lost 8 bases, V lost 2 bases, and 18 bases had no gene match. Germline loops: CDR1 MGHRA, CDR2 YSYEKL.

There are a few counts of this clone. This chain uses TRBV5-1 with TRBJ1-1, with unresolved D. The CDR3 has 15 residues. V was shortened by 1 base and J by 1 base, with 11 bases between the two germline ends. Germline values: CDR1 SGHRS, CDR2 YFSETQ. The CDR3 loop is CASSLRGYGNTEAFF. In DNA, the CDR3 is TGCGCCAGCAGCTTGCGGGGATATGGGAACACTGAAGCTTTCTTT.

The chain has TRBV5-4 and TRBJ1-1; D is ambiguous. The CDR3 extends over 14 amino acids. V gave up 6 bases and J gave up 1 base, with 13 bases separating them. In germline, CDR1 is SGHNT, CDR2 YYREEE (reference sequence). The chain's CDR3 is CASTWGGRNTEAFF. The DNA for the CDR3 is TGTGCCAGCACCTGGGGAGGCCGGAACACTGAAGCTTTCTTT.

This chain connects TRBV7-2 to TRBJ2-4; D may correspond to TRBD1 or TRBD2 (5 bases each). CDR3 size: 14 residues. Trimming stripped 4 bases from V and 3 bases from J, with 10 bases between. Germline V gives CDR1 SGHTA, CDR2 FQGNSA. The CDR3 bases are TGTGCCAGCAGCTCCCCGGGGCTCAAAAACATTCAGTACTTC. Protein: CASSSPGLKNIQYF.

The CDR3 sequence is CASRVATVRKSKETGELFF. The CDR3 DNA follows: TGCGCCAGCAGAGTAGCAACTGTCCGTAAATCAAAGGAAACCGGGGAGCTGTTTTTT. This sequence joins TRBV10-1 and TRBJ2-2; D is ambiguous. Germline CDR1 reads WNHNN; CDR2 reads SYGVQD (reference sequence). Deletions cut 6 bases from V and 5 bases from J, with 28 bases between. The CDR3 totals 19 residues.

On this clone itself: An end of the junction does not agree with germline; a read error may underlie this. The V and J genes are TRBV15 and TRBJ1-4; tentatively, D is TRBD1 (5 bases). CDR3 length: 19 residues. Germline lookup yields CDR1 LNHNV and CDR2 YYDKDF (reference sequence). The CDR3, as DNA: TGTGCCACCAGCCGAGACAAAGGGGCTGGCGAGTCGGAAGCTGCAAAACTGTTTTTT. Translated: CATSRDKGAGESEAAKLFF.

This clone was seen a few times. This chain uses TRBV5-5 with TRBJ1-5, with D possibly matching TRBD1 (6 bases). CDR1 is SGHKS and CDR2 is YYEKEE in the germline V gene (reference sequence). The V gene lost 0 bases and the J gene lost 3 bases, with 10 bases spanning the gap. The CDR3 has 15 amino acids. The CDR3 is CASSLVGQVNQPQHF. CDR3 DNA sequence: TGTGCCAGCAGCTTGGTGGGACAAGTCAATCAGCCCCAGCATTTT.